This T cell receptor beta chain was sequenced during a study of blood T cell repertoires in COVID-19. Trimming removed 4 bases at V and 5 bases at J, with 14 bases between. CDR1 is MGHRA, CDR2 YSYEKL, per germline. CDR3 length: 14 amino acids. Per the original data handling: Estimates of nucleated cell counts were drawn from the amplification of reference gene primers. Only in-frame clones appear in the TCRdb table, and some are missing; sequencing was by immunoSEQ multiplex PCR. The V and J calls and clone size come from that table; D and trimming were worked out from the DNA. This sample has some 120,000 clones, with over 75% found just once.

The sample was peripheral blood. This TCR was sampled from a woman aged 55-70 years with acute or convalescent COVID-19. The V gene is TRBV4-1, the J gene TRBJ2-5; D gene unclear. The CDR3 region is CASSLSPAWETQYF. The CDR3 DNA reads as TGCGCCAGCAGCCTATCCCCAGCGTGGGAGACCCAGTACTTC.